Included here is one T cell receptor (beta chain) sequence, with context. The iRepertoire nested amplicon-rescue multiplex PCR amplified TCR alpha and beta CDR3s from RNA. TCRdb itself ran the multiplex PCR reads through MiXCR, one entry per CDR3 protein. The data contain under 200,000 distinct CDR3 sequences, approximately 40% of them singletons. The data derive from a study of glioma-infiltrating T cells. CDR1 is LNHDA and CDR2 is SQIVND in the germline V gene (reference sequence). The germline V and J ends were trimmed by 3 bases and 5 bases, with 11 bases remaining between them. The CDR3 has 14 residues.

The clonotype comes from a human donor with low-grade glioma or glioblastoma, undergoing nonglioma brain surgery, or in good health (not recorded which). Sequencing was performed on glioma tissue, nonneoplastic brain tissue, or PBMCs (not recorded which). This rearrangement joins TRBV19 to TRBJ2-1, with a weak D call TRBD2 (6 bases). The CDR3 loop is CASSILSGDNEQFF. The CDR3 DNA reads TGTGCCAGTAGTATTTTGTCGGGGGACAATGAGCAGTTCTTC.